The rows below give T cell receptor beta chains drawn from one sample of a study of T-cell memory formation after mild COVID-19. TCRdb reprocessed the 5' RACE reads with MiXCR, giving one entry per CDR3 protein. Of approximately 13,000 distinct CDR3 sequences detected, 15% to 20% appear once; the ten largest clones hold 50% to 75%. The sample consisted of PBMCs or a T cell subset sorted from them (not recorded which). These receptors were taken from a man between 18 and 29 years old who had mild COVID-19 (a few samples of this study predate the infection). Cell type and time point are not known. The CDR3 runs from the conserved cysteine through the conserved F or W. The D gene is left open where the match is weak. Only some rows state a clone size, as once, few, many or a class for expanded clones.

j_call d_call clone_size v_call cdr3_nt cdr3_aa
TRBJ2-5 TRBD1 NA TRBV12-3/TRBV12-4 TGTGCCAGCAGTTTAGTAGGGGGCGAGACCCAGTACTTC CASSLVGGETQYF
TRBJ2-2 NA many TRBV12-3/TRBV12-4 TGTGCCAGCAGTTTCAGGGATCCCGGGGAGCTGTTTTTT CASSFRDPGELFF
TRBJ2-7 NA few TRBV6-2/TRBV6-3 TGTGCCAGTAACGGCGGCTACGAGCAGTACTTC CASNGGYEQYF
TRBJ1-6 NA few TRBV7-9 TGTGCCAGCAGCTTGTGGGTTTCACCCCTCCACTTT CASSLWVSPLHF
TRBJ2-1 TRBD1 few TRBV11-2 TGTGCCAGCAGCTTAGGACAGGGGTCCTACAATGAGCAGTTCTTC CASSLGQGSYNEQFF
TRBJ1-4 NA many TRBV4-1 TGCGCCAGCCTAAACCCCGGGTCAGGTAATGAAAAACTGTTTTTT CASLNPGSGNEKLFF
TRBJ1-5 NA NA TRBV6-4 TGTGCCCGCCATTGTCAGCCCCAGCATTTT CARHCQPQHF
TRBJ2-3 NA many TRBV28 TGTGCCAGCAGTGCCAGGGGGGCAATAACAGATACGCAGTATTTT CASSARGAITDTQYF
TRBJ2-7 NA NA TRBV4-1 TGCGCCAGCAGCCCCTCGGACATGAGCTCCTACGAGCAGTACTTC CASSPSDMSSYEQYF
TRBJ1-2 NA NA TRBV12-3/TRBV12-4 TGTGCCAGCAGTTCCCCGCAAGGTGGCTACACCTTC CASSSPQGGYTF
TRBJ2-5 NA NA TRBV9 TGTGCCAGCAGCCCGTTGCGGACGGCAAGACAAGAGACCCAGTACTTC CASSPLRTARQETQYF
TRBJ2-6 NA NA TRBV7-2 TGTGCCAGCAGCTTAGATGTGTACTCTGGGGCCAACGTCCTGACTTTC CASSLDVYSGANVLTF
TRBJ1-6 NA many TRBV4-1 TGCGCCAGCAGCCAAGAATGGACTAATTCACCCCTCCACTTT CASSQEWTNSPLHF
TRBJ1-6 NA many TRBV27 TGTGCCAGCAGGAGCGGGGGAATCGATAATTCACCCCTCCACTTT CASRSGGIDNSPLHF
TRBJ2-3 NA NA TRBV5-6 TGTGCCAGCAGTCAAACGGGGGCAAGCACAGATACGCAGTATTTT CASSQTGASTDTQYF
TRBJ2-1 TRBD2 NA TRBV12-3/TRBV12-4 TGTGCCAGCAGCAAGCGGGAGAGCTCCTACAATGAGCAGTTCTTC CASSKRESSYNEQFF
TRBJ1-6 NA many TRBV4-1 TGCGCCAGCAGCCAGTTACAGGGCTGGAATTCACCCCTCCACTTT CASSQLQGWNSPLHF
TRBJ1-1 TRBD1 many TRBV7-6 TGTGCCAGCAGCCCATATCGGGACAGCCTGAACACTGAAGCTTTCTTT CASSPYRDSLNTEAFF
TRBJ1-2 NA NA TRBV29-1 TGCAGCGCTGGGGACCCTAACGCCGGCTATGGCTACACCTTC CSAGDPNAGYGYTF
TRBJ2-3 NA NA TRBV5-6 TGTGCCAGCAACGGGCTCAACACAGATACGCAGTATTTT CASNGLNTDTQYF
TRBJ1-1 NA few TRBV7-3 TGTGCCAGCAGGCCGGAACCTTTGAACACTGAAGCTTTCTTT CASRPEPLNTEAFF
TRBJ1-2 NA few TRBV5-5 TGTGCCAGCAGCACGCTACCGGGTCATACATGGGACTACACCTTC CASSTLPGHTWDYTF
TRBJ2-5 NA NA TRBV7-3 TGTGCCAGCAGCTTAAGGAGCGGACAGACCCAGTACTTC CASSLRSGQTQYF
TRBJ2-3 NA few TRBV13 TGTGCCAGCAGCTCCCCCCTTCGCGGGCCGAGCACAGATACGCAGTATTTT CASSSPLRGPSTDTQYF
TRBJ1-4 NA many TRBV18 TGTGCCAGCTCACCCTCGGTGGGGGGCGTCGCAACTAATGAAAAACTGTTTTTT CASSPSVGGVATNEKLFF
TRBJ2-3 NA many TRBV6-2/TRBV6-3 TGTGCCAGCAGTTACGTCGCGGGGCCCCCGGATACGCAGTATTTT CASSYVAGPPDTQYF
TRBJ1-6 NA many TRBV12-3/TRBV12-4 TGTGCCAGCAGCCCGACAGCCACTAATTCACCCCTCCACTTT CASSPTATNSPLHF
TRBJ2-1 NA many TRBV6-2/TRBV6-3 TGTGCCAGCAGGGCTCACTCCTACAATGAGCAGTTCTTC CASRAHSYNEQFF
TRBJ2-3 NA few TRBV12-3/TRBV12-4 TGTGCCAGCACCATTAATCGGGATACGCAGTATTTT CASTINRDTQYF
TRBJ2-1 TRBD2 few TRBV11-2 TGTGCCAGCAGCTTAGAGGGACTAGCGGGGTATGAGCAGTTCTTC CASSLEGLAGYEQFF
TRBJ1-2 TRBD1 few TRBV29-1 TGCAGCGTACTCGACAGGGTCGGTGGCTACACCTTC CSVLDRVGGYTF
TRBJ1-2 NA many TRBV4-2 TGTGCCAGCAGCCCGGAGGGAAAGAACTATGGCTACACCTTC CASSPEGKNYGYTF
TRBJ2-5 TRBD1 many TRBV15 TGTGCCACCAGCACTGACAGGGAGTCAGAAGAGACCCAGTACTTC CATSTDRESEETQYF
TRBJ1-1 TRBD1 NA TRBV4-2 TGTGCCAGCAGCCGAGAACCGGGACAGGGGACCACGGACACTGAAGCTTTCTTT CASSREPGQGTTDTEAFF
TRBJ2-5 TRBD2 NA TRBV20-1 TGCAGTGCTGAGCGGGAGGGCCAAGAGACCCAGTACTTC CSAEREGQETQYF
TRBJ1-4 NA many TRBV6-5 TGTGCCAGCAGTTTGCTTTCGGGTGAACAGCATGAAAAACTGTTTTTT CASSLLSGEQHEKLFF
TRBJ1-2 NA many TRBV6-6 TGTGCCAGCAGTTACCAGGGACTCTATGGCTACACCTTC CASSYQGLYGYTF
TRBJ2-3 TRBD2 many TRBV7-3 TGTGCCAGCAGCTTGTCCGGGACTAGCGGTTTCACAGATACGCAGTATTTT CASSLSGTSGFTDTQYF
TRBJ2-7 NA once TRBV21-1 NA CASPWGPGALYEQYF